These 19 T cell receptor beta chains were all obtained from the same sample, sequenced in a study of patients and donors after allogeneic stem cell transplantation. Each CDR3 protein is one row after TCRdb ran MiXCR on the RT-PCR reads. The repertoire includes fewer than 250,000 distinct CDR3 sequences, roughly 13% of them detected once, and around a tenth sits in the top ten. Sequenced input: blood, either unsorted or a sorted T cell fraction (not recorded which). The receptors stem from a human donor who was either an allogeneic HSCT recipient or a stem cell or donor lymphocyte infusion donor (not recorded which). It is not recorded whose cells these are; they may come from a transplant donor.

This chain connects TRBV5-1 to TRBJ2-4; D gene uncertain. V was clipped by 3 bases and J by 6 bases, with 7 bases between them. The CDR3 covers 12 residues. Per the germline V gene, CDR1 is SGHRS and CDR2 is YFSETQ. The CDR3 bases are TGCGCCAGCAGCTCAGGAGTAAACATTCAGTACTTC. Amino acids: CASSSGVNIQYF.

The chain joins TRBV4-1 to TRBJ2-7, with 8 nucleotides matching TRBD2. This CDR3 spans 15 amino acids. The germline gives CDR1 MGHRA, CDR2 YSYEKL. The ends lost 3 bases at V and 3 bases at J; junction bases unmatched: 7. CDR3 coding DNA: TGCGCCAGCAGCCACCCGACTAGCGCCAACTACGAGCAGTACTTC. It yields the protein CASSHPTSANYEQYF.

This clonotype was observed many times. The chain couples TRBV3-1 to TRBJ2-2, with D perhaps given as TRBD1 or TRBD2 (5 bases each). The CDR3 contains 17 residues. Trimming took 0 bases from V and 6 from J, leaving 17 bases between them. The germline CDR1 and CDR2 sequences are LGHDT and YNNKEL (reference sequence). CDR3 sequence: CASSQDRRSPGPGELFF. Here the CDR3 DNA reads TGTGCCAGCAGCCAAGATCGCCGGTCCCCGGGGCCCGGGGAGCTGTTTTTT. Based on the CDR3 plus reference TRBV3-1 and TRBJ2-2, the full variable domain is DTAVSQTPKYLVTQMGNDKSIKCEQNLGHDTMYWYKQDSKKFLKIMFSYNNKELIINETVPNRFSPKSPDKAHLNLHINSLELGDSAVYFCASSQDRRSPGPGELFFGEGSRLTVL.

In this sample, this clonotype turned up many times. This rearrangement joins TRBV29-1 to TRBJ2-7; D perhaps matches TRBD1 (6 bases). Germline V CDR1 and CDR2: SQVTM, ANQGSEA. The CDR3 is made up of 14 amino acids. Trimming took 5 bases from V and 6 from J, leaving 20 bases between them. As DNA, the CDR3 is TGCAGCGTTCAGACAGGCCCTTTGCCGTCCGAGCAGTACTTC. It is translated as CSVQTGPLPSEQYF.

The J gene is TRBJ1-3, the V gene TRBV30; D perhaps matches TRBD1 (5 bases). CDR3 length: 15 amino acids. Germline V gene data show CDR1 as GTSNPN and CDR2 as SVGIG (reference sequence). V lost 4 bases and J lost 0, with 13 bases in between. In nucleotides, the CDR3 is TGTGCCTGGACAGCCGGGACGTACTCTGGAAACACCATATATTTT. It codes for CAWTAGTYSGNTIYF. Full variable domain (rest looked up from reference TRBV30 and TRBJ1-3): SQTIHQWPATLVQPVGSPLSLECTVEGTSNPNLYWYRQAAGRGLQLLFYSVGIGQISSEVPQNLSASRPQDRQFILSSKKLLLSDSGFYLCAWTAGTYSGNTIYFGEGSWLTVV.

The rearrangement links TRBV29-1 to TRBJ1-2; tentative D call: TRBD1 (6 bases). Germline V CDR1 and CDR2: SQVTM, ANQGSEA. The ends were cut back, 4 bases at V and 1 base at J, with 13 bases in the middle. The CDR3 covers 14 residues. The CDR3 reads CSVAAGALNYGYTF. As DNA, the CDR3 is TGCAGCGTTGCGGCGGGGGCCCTTAACTATGGCTACACCTTC.

The sample holds a few counts of this clonotype. The chain carries TRBV2 and TRBJ1-2; D is undetermined. Germline V gene lookup returns CDR1 SNHLY and CDR2 FYNNEI. Trimming took 1 base from V and 5 from J, leaving 11 bases between them. The CDR3 is 14 amino acids. CDR3 coding DNA: TGTGCCAGCAGTGAAGGGCAGAGTGGGTATGGCTACACCTTC. Amino acids: CASSEGQSGYGYTF.

In this sample, this clonotype turned up many times. The V and J genes are TRBV4-3 and TRBJ1-6; D is unclear. CDR3 length: 13 residues. V gave up 1 base and J gave up 10 bases, with 8 bases separating them. Germline loops: CDR1 LGHNA, CDR2 YSLEER. Here the CDR3 reads CASSQAQSSPLHF. Written as DNA, the CDR3 is TGCGCCAGCAGCCAAGCCCAATCGTCACCCCTCCACTTT.

This clonotype was seen more than once but under ten times. The chain joins TRBV12-3 or TRBV12-4 to TRBJ2-1; 11 nucleotides agree with TRBD2. This CDR3 region has 16 residues. Trimming removed 5 bases from V and 4 bases from J; junction bases left unmatched: 7. The CDR3 loop is CASSPTSGILYNEQFF. CDR3 nucleotide sequence: TGTGCCAGCAGTCCGACTAGCGGGATCTTGTACAATGAGCAGTTCTTC.

In its sample, this clonotype was seen a few times. The chain carries TRBV19 and TRBJ1-5; tentatively, D is TRBD1 (6 bases). Per germline, CDR1 LNHDA and CDR2 SQIVND (reference sequence). The CDR3 runs 14 residues. Deletions cut 4 bases from V and 3 bases from J, with 10 bases between. The CDR3 nucleotides read TGTGCCAGTAGTAAACGGGACAACAATCAGCCCCAGCATTTT. Translating gives CASSKRDNNQPQHF.

The sample holds many counts of this clonotype. The chain carries TRBV12-3 or TRBV12-4 and TRBJ1-2, with no clear D. The CDR3 consists of 14 residues. Between the trimmed V and J ends, which lost 3 bases and 6 bases, there was a span of 14 bases. For the CDR3, the DNA is TGTGCCAGCAGTTTGGGGTCAGTCCCCGATGGCTACACCTTC. Protein sequence: CASSLGSVPDGYTF.

The table lists this clonotype with many counts. The chain joins TRBV24-1 to TRBJ2-1; 9 bases agree with TRBD1. The length of the CDR3 is 16 residues. Germline CDR1 KGHDR, CDR2 SFDVKD. J lost 6 bases, V lost 3 bases, and 8 bases had no gene match. CDR3 sequence: CATSDPGTGMVNEQFF. The CDR3 DNA sequence: TGTGCCACCAGTGATCCCGGGACAGGGATGGTCAATGAGCAGTTCTTC.

The chain uses TRBV25-1 and TRBJ2-1; D is uncertain. V was pared by 5 bases and J by 2 bases, with 4 bases between. The CDR3 has 12 residues. The germline V gene encodes CDR1 MGHDK and CDR2 SYGVNS. CDR3 sequence: CASSRAYNEQFF. DNA of the CDR3: TGTGCCAGCAGTCGGGCCTACAATGAGCAGTTCTTC.

The chain couples TRBV10-2 to TRBJ2-3; D may be TRBD1 (6 bases). The germline CDR1 and CDR2 sequences are WSHSY and SAAADI. The ends were cut back, 7 bases at V and 4 bases at J, with 15 bases in the middle. This CDR3 is 14 amino acids long. CDR3: CASNQQGRADTQYF. The CDR3 DNA reads TGCGCCAGCAACCAACAGGGAAGAGCAGATACGCAGTATTTT.

This clonotype showed up many times. This sequence joins TRBV7-2 and TRBJ2-1; weak D call: TRBD1 (7 bases). Per the germline V gene, CDR1 is SGHTA and CDR2 is FQGNSA. V was trimmed by 5 bases and J by 3 bases, leaving 8 bases between them. The CDR3 runs 13 residues. Written as DNA, the CDR3 is TGTGCCAGCAGCCAGGGGGGCTACAATGAGCAGTTCTTC. Amino acid sequence: CASSQGGYNEQFF.

This clonotype was counted between two and nine times. V usage is TRBV3-1 and J usage is TRBJ1-6; no clear D. Trimming left V 0 bases short and J 6 bases short, with 9 bases between. This CDR3 has 15 amino acids. The germline CDR1 and CDR2 sequences are LGHDT and YNNKEL (reference sequence). The DNA of the CDR3 is TGTGCCAGCAGCCAAGAGGACGGGCGTAATTCACCCCTCCACTTT. It codes for CASSQEDGRNSPLHF.

This clonotype was detected only a few times. The chain couples TRBV20-1 to TRBJ1-2; 10 bases line up with TRBD1. Germline loops: CDR1 DFQATT, CDR2 SNEGSKA (reference sequence). This CDR3 is 13 amino acids long. V gave up 2 bases and J gave up 7 bases; unmatched junction bases: 4. The CDR3 nucleotides are TGCAGTGCTAGAACGACAGGGGGCCTTGGCTACACCTTC. Translating gives CSARTTGGLGYTF.

The J gene is TRBJ1-5, the V gene TRBV6-5, with 9 bases matching TRBD1. V lost 2 bases and J lost 2; bases outside the gene matches: 7. Germline V gene data show CDR1 as MNHEY and CDR2 as SVGAGI. This CDR3 is 17 amino acids long. Here the CDR3 reads CASSYLDRGGGNQPQHF. Written as DNA, the CDR3 is TGTGCCAGCAGTTACCTTGACAGGGGGGGTGGCAATCAGCCCCAGCATTTT.

This clonotype was seen many times. The chain carries TRBV4-2 and TRBJ1-1; 7 bases are shared with TRBD1. The germline gives CDR1 LGHNA, CDR2 YNFKEQ. The CDR3 sequence is 13 residues long. The V segment lost 5 bases and the J segment 3 bases; nucleotides outside the gene matches: 3. The CDR3 is CASSRDSYTEAFF. CDR3 in DNA: TGTGCCAGCAGCAGGGACAGCTACACTGAAGCTTTCTTT.